The clone carrying this TCR beta chain was counted between two and nine times. Tens of thousands of T cell genomes, or 300 to 350 ng DNA, went into unsorted PBMC replicate PCRs. The protocol was immunoSEQ multiplex PCR, while the TCRdb copy is restricted to in-frame clones and leaves out a portion. The sample records about 480,000 clones, approximately 79% being singletons. The sample belongs to a study of shared clonotypes between healthy human individuals. This receptor was obtained from a woman in her 40s in good health. Some clones in this sample may be carry-over from other donors' samples. What was sequenced was PBMCs.

CDR3: CASSQGAHGETQYF. CDR3 in DNA: TGCGCCAGCAGCCAGGGGGCCCACGGGGAGACCCAGTACTTC. This rearrangement joins TRBV4-3 to TRBJ2-5; D is possibly TRBD1 (6 bases). Trimming left V 3 bases short and J 5 bases short, with 13 bases between. The CDR3 length is 14 residues. Germline CDR1 and CDR2: LGHNA and YSLEER.